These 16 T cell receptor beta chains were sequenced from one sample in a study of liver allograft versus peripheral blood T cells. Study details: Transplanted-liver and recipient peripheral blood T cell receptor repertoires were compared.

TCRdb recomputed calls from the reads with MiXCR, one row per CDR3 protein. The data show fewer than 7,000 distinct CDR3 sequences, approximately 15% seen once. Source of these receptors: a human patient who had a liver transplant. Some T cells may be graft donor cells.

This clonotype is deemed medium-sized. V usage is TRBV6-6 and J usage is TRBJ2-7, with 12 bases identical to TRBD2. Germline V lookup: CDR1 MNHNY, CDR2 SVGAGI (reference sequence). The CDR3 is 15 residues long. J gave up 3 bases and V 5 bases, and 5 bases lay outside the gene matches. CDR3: CASSESSGGDYEQYF. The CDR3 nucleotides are TGTGCCAGCAGTGAATCTAGCGGGGGGGACTACGAGCAGTACTTC.

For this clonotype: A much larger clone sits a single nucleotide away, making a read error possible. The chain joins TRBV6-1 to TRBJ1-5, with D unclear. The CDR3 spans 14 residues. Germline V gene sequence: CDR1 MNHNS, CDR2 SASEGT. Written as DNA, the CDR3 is TGTGCCAGCAGTGAAAACCCAGGTTATCAGCCCGAGCATTTT. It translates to CASSENPGYQPEHF.

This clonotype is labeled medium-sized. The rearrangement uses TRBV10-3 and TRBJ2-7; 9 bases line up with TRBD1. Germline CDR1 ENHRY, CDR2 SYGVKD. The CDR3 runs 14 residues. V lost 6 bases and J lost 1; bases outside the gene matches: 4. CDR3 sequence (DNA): TGTGCCATCAGCGCGGGACAGGGATCCTACGAGCAGTACTTC. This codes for CAISAGQGSYEQYF.

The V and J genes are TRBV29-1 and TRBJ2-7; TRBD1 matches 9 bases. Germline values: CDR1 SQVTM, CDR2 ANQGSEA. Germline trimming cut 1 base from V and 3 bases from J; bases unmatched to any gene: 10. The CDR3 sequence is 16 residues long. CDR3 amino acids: CSVEGIGGTGNYEQYF. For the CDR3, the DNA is TGCAGCGTTGAAGGTATAGGCGGGACAGGGAACTACGAGCAGTACTTC.

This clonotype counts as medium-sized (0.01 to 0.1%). The CDR3 DNA is TGTGCCAGCAGTACAACAGGGTCTTTTGATCCCCTCCACTTT. This codes for CASSTTGSFDPLHF. The V gene is TRBV6-6, the J gene TRBJ1-6, with D perhaps matching TRBD1 (6 bases). CDR1 and CDR2 from the germline V gene are MNHNY and SVGAGI (reference sequence). V lost 5 bases and J 13 bases, leaving 18 bases between the germline ends. The CDR3 is made up of 14 amino acids.

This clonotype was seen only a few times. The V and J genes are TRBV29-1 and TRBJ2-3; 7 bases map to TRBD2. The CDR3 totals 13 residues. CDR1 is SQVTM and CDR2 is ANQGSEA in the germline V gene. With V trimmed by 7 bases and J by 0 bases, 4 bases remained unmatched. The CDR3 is CSGAGSSTDTQYF. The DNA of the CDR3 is TGCAGCGGAGCGGGGTCTAGCACAGATACGCAGTATTTT.

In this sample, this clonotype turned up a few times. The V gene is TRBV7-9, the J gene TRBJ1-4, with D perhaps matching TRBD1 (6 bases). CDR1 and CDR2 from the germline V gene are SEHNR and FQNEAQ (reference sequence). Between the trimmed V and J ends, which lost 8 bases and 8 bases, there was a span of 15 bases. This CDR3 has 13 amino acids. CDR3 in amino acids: CASRRRGGEKLFF. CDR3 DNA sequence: TGTGCCAGCCGAAGGAGGGGGGGGGAAAAACTGTTTTTT.

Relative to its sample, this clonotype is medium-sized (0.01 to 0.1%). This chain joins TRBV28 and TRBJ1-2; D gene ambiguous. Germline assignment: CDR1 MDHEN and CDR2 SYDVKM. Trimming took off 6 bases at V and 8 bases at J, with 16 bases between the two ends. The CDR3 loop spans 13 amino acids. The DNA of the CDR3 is TGTGCCAGCAGATCCCCTTCCGGGTGGGGCTACACCTTC. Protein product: CASRSPSGWGYTF.

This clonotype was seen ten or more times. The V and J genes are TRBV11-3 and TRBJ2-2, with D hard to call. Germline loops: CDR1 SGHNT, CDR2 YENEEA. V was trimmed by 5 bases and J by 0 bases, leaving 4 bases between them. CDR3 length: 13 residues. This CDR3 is CASSHANTGELFF. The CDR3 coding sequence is TGTGCCAGCAGCCACGCGAACACCGGGGAGCTGTTTTTT.

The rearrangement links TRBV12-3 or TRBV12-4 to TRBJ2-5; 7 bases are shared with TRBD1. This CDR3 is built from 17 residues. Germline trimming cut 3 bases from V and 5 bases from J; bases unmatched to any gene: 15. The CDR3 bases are TGTGCCAGCAGTTTGGGAACAGGGGCGAGTTATGGGGAGACCCAGTACTTC. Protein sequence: CASSLGTGASYGETQYF.

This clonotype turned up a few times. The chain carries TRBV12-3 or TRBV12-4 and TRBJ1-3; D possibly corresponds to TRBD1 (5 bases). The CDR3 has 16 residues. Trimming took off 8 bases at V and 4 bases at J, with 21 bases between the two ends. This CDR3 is CASRPRGSSGGNTIYF. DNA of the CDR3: TGTGCCAGCCGTCCCCGGGGGTCGTCGGGAGGAAACACCATATATTTT.

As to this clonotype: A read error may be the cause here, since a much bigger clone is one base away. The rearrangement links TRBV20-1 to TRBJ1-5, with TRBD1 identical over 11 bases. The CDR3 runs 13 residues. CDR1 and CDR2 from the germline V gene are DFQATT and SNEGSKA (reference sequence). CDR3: CSAGQGAYQTQHF. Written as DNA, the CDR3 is TGCAGTGCCGGACAGGGGGCTTATCAGACCCAGCATTTT.

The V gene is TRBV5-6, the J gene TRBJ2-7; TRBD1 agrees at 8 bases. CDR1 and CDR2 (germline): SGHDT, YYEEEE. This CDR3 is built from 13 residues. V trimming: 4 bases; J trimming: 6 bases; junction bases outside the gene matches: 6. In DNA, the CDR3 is TGTGCCAGCAGCCGGGACAGGACGAGCGAGCAGTACTTC. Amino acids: CASSRDRTSEQYF.

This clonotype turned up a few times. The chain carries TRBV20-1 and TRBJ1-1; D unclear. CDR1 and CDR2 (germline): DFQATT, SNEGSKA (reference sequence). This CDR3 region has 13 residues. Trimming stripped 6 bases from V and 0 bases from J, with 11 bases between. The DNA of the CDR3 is TGCAGTGCCCTAGGCGGGGTGAACACTGAAGCTTTCTTT. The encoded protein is CSALGGVNTEAFF.

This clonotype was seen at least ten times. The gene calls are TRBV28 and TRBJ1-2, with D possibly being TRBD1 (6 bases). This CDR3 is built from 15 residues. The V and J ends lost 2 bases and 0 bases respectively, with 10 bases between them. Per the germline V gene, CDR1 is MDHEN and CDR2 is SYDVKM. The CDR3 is CASSLGGGPNYGYTF. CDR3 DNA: TGTGCCAGCAGTTTAGGGGGGGGGCCTAACTATGGCTACACCTTC.

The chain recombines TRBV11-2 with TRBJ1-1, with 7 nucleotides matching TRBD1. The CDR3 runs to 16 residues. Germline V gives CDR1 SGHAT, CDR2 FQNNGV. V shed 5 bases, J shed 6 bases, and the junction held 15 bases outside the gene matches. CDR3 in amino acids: CASSPRLQGLGAEAFF. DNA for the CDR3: TGTGCCAGCAGCCCTAGGTTACAGGGGTTAGGCGCTGAAGCTTTCTTT.